This T cell receptor beta chain was profiled in a study of low-dose radiotherapy and immunotherapy resistance in tumors. Looking at the study overall: Cohort 1 was treated with 0.5 Gy per fraction at 2-week intervals, amounting to 6.5 Gy overall. A total of 13 Gy over 26 weeks was given to Cohort 2 as 1 Gy per fraction every two weeks.

This clonotype was observed at least ten times. The time point is: before trial treatment. Nivolumab, ipilimumab, aspirin, low-dose cyclophosphamide and low-dose radiotherapy were all administered to the donors. From germline, CDR1 is SGHVS and CDR2 FQNEAQ. V lost 4 bases and J lost 0; bases outside the gene matches: 7. There are 17 residues in the CDR3. TRAV- and TRBV-specific primers primed first-strand cDNA, covering alpha and beta chains. TCRs were put through around 20 PCR cycles of amplification with Phusion. A constant-region primer and the V-primer adapter served as the primer pair. TCRdb used MiXCR to reprocess the reads, holding one entry per CDR3 protein. The sample lists 65,000 to 100,000 distinct CDR3 sequences; 15% to 20% were seen once.

V is TRBV7-8 and J is TRBJ2-4; 9 nucleotides agree with TRBD1. The sample was PBMCs, taken before treatment. The sequence derives from a male donor with prostate cancer. CDR3 amino acids: CASSSDRGREAKNIQYF. In DNA, the CDR3 is TGTGCCAGCAGCTCCGACAGGGGGAGGGAAGCCAAAAACATTCAGTACTTC.